These T cell receptor beta chains were read from a single sample in a study of shared clonotypes between healthy human individuals. Assay used: immunoSEQ multiplex PCR; TCRdb lists only in-frame clones, some missing. The sample shows 550,000 to 750,000 clones, over 95% of them seen only once. Sequenced: naive CD8+ T cells sorted from blood. The receptors derive from a woman aged 25-40 years in good health. Each CDR3 is given with its conserved first and last residue. A D gene is named only where the DNA matches it firmly. Not every row has a clone size; where given, it reads once, few, many or a size class.

d_call | j_call | v_call | clone_size | cdr3_aa | cdr3_nt
- | TRBJ2-1 | TRBV27 | once | CASSLSPGAGSYNEQFF | TGTGCCAGCAGTTTATCCCCAGGAGCGGGCTCCTACAATGAGCAGTTCTTC
- | TRBJ2-7 | TRBV19 | - | CASSATGIYEQYF | TGTGCCAGTAGCGCAACAGGGATCTACGAGCAGTACTTC
- | TRBJ2-1 | TRBV25-1 | - | CASSESLGWYEQFF | TGTGCCAGCAGTGAATCTCTGGGCTGGTATGAGCAGTTCTTC
- | TRBJ2-1 | TRBV19 | - | CASSILAMGSYNEQFF | TGTGCCAGTAGTATCCTAGCGATGGGCTCCTACAATGAGCAGTTCTTC
- | TRBJ1-5 | TRBV28 | - | CASGRNQPQHF | TGTGCCAGCGGCCGCAATCAGCCCCAGCATTTT
TRBD1 | TRBJ2-7 | TRBV6-1 | - | CASKVRGTGDEQYF | TGTGCCAGCAAGGTGAGAGGGACAGGGGACGAGCAGTACTTC
- | TRBJ2-5 | TRBV10-3 | - | CAISESLLRHF | TGTGCCATCAGTGAGTCCCTTTTACGCCACTTC
TRBD1 | TRBJ1-2 | TRBV29-1 | - | CSVETGDGYTF | TGCAGCGTTGAGACAGGGGATGGCTACACCTTC
- | TRBJ2-7 | TRBV2 | - | CASSEGRYYEQYF | TGTGCCAGCAGTGAGGGAAGGTACTACGAGCAGTACTTC
- | TRBJ1-5 | TRBV10-3 | - | CAISADSLSNQPQHF | TGTGCCATCAGCGCGGACAGTCTTAGCAATCAGCCCCAGCATTTT
- | TRBJ1-6 | TRBV19 | once | CASSVFRDGNSPLHF | TGTGCCAGTTCGGTCTTCAGGGATGGCAATTCACCCCTCCACTTT
TRBD1 | TRBJ2-7 | TRBV4-1 | - | CASSHPGQGAYEQYF | TGCGCCAGCAGCCATCCGGGACAGGGGGCTTACGAGCAGTACTTC
- | TRBJ2-5 | TRBV27 | once | CASSTQLGQETQYF | TGTGCCAGCAGTACCCAATTGGGGCAAGAGACCCAGTACTTC
TRBD2 | TRBJ2-7 | TRBV11-2 | - | CASSPTSGAYEQYF | TGTGCCAGCAGCCCCACTAGCGGCGCTTACGAGCAGTACTTC
- | TRBJ1-1 | TRBV9 | - | CASSATQGNTEAFF | TGTGCCAGCAGCGCCACCCAGGGAAACACTGAAGCTTTCTTT
TRBD1 | TRBJ2-7 | TRBV7-2 | - | CACGTGGYEQYF | TGTGCCTGCGGGACAGGTGGATACGAGCAGTACTTC
TRBD2 | TRBJ2-7 | TRBV7-3 | - | CARGLAGVCEQYF | TGTGCCAGGGGACTAGCGGGAGTCTGCGAGCAGTACTTC
- | TRBJ2-6 | TRBV29-1 | - | CSVDTQGLGGANVLTF | TGCAGCGTTGATACTCAGGGGTTAGGTGGGGCCAACGTCCTGACTTTC
- | TRBJ2-5 | TRBV6-1 | - | CASSEIGGQTQYF | TGTGCCAGCAGTGAAATCGGGGGGCAGACCCAGTACTTC
- | TRBJ1-1 | TRBV19 | - | CASTLAMNTEAFF | TGTGCCAGTACCCTTGCGATGAACACTGAAGCTTTCTTT
- | TRBJ2-7 | TRBV11-3 | - | CASSLVVNRGQYF | TGTGCCAGCAGCTTAGTCGTTAACAGAGGGCAGTACTTC
- | TRBJ1-3 | TRBV2 | - | CASSEGLPSSGNTIYF | TGTGCCAGCAGTGAAGGACTCCCCAGCTCTGGAAACACCATATATTTT
- | TRBJ2-3 | TRBV13 | - | CASSSGLTSTDTQYF | TGTGCCAGCAGCTCCGGCCTAACGAGCACAGATACGCAGTATTTT
- | TRBJ1-5 | TRBV2 | - | CASKRAGNQPQHF | TGTGCCAGCAAACGGGCAGGGAATCAGCCCCAGCATTTT
TRBD2 | TRBJ2-1 | TRBV7-6 | once | CASSLSSGGRPYNEQFF | TGTGCCAGCAGCTTATCTAGCGGGGGGCGTCCCTACAATGAGCAGTTCTTC
TRBD1 | TRBJ2-7 | TRBV27 | - | CASSFGQGAGEQYF | TGTGCCAGCAGTTTCGGACAGGGGGCCGGGGAGCAGTACTTC
TRBD1 | TRBJ2-7 | TRBV11-2 | - | CASSGTGLTYEQYF | TGTGCCAGCAGCGGGACAGGACTAACCTACGAGCAGTACTTC
- | TRBJ2-1 | TRBV28 | once | CASSQVDEQFF | TGTGCCAGCAGCCAGGTGGACGAGCAGTTCTTC
TRBD1 | TRBJ2-5 | TRBV6-4 | - | CASSPGTGDGETQYF | TGTGCCAGCAGCCCCGGGACAGGGGACGGAGAGACCCAGTACTTC
- | TRBJ1-4 | TRBV13 | once | CASSSARGGDEKLFF | TGTGCCAGCAGCTCGGCGAGGGGAGGTGATGAAAAACTGTTTTTT
TRBD2 | TRBJ2-7 | TRBV5-4 | - | CASSPQASGFYEQYF | TGTGCCAGCAGCCCACAAGCTAGCGGGTTCTACGAGCAGTACTTC
- | TRBJ2-5 | TRBV5-1 | - | CASSSRTALGTQYF | TGCGCCAGCAGCTCACGGACAGCCTTGGGTACCCAGTACTTC
- | TRBJ2-2 | TRBV29-1 | - | CSVYRENTGELFF | TGCAGCGTTTATAGGGAGAACACCGGGGAGCTGTTTTTT
- | TRBJ1-2 | TRBV28 | - | CASNPPPGEGYTF | TGTGCCAGCAATCCTCCCCCCGGGGAAGGCTACACCTTC
- | TRBJ2-5 | TRBV7-9 | once | CASSLLVLHQETQYF | TGTGCCAGCAGCCTACTCGTCCTGCACCAAGAGACCCAGTACTTC
- | TRBJ2-7 | TRBV19 | - | CASSRQGLSEQYF | TGTGCCAGTAGCCGGCAGGGTCTGAGCGAGCAGTACTTC
- | TRBJ2-1 | TRBV2 | - | CASRGAAVPNNEQFF | TGTGCCAGCCGGGGTGCGGCGGTTCCCAATAATGAGCAGTTCTTC
- | TRBJ2-1 | TRBV7-9 | - | CASSSGAGLGEQFF | TGTGCCAGCAGCTCCGGGGCGGGCTTGGGTGAGCAGTTCTTC
TRBD1 | TRBJ1-5 | TRBV9 | - | CASSPGQGPQPQHF | TGTGCCAGCAGCCCGGGACAGGGCCCTCAGCCCCAGCATTTT
TRBD2 | TRBJ2-2 | TRBV5-1 | - | CASSLRVKSRLAEKNTGELFF | TGCGCCAGCAGCTTGAGGGTTAAAAGTCGGCTAGCGGAAAAGAACACCGGGGAGCTGTTTTTT
TRBD1 | TRBJ1-4 | TRBV19 | - | CASSIGERQGPNEKLFF | TGTGCCAGTAGTATAGGGGAACGACAGGGCCCTAATGAAAAACTGTTTTTT
TRBD2 | TRBJ2-1 | TRBV5-4 | - | CASSFPSGIGREQFF | TGTGCCAGCAGCTTCCCTAGCGGGATAGGAAGGGAGCAGTTCTTC
TRBD2 | TRBJ2-7 | TRBV6-1 | - | CASSEASGSPYEQYF | TGTGCCAGCAGTGAGGCTAGCGGGAGCCCATACGAGCAGTACTTC
TRBD1 | TRBJ2-5 | TRBV5-1 | - | CASSLAPGQGAWETQYF | TGCGCCAGCAGCTTGGCCCCGGGACAGGGGGCTTGGGAGACCCAGTACTTC
- | TRBJ1-1 | TRBV5-6 | - | CASSLETGNTEAFF | TGTGCCAGCAGCTTGGAAACAGGAAACACTGAAGCTTTCTTT
- | TRBJ2-2 | TRBV5-8 | - | CASSLAPGELFF | TGTGCCAGCAGCTTGGCGCCCGGGGAGCTGTTTTTT
TRBD2 | TRBJ2-1 | TRBV6-5 | - | CASSTSGPYNEQFF | TGTGCCAGCTCCACTAGCGGGCCCTACAATGAGCAGTTCTTC
TRBD2 | TRBJ2-3 | TRBV7-9 | - | CASRRTSGAQNTQYF | TGTGCCAGCAGACGGACTAGCGGGGCGCAAAATACGCAGTATTTT
TRBD1 | TRBJ1-1 | TRBV5-1 | - | CASSLTGGLGTEAFF | TGCGCCAGCAGCTTGACAGGGGGCTTGGGGACTGAAGCTTTCTTT
TRBD1 | TRBJ2-7 | TRBV9 | once | CASSVEGDRGPYEQYF | TGTGCCAGCAGCGTAGAGGGGGACAGGGGACCCTACGAGCAGTACTTC
TRBD1 | TRBJ1-6 | TRBV27 | - | CASSGQGSNSPLHF | TGTGCCAGCAGCGGACAGGGGTCGAATTCACCCCTCCACTTT
- | TRBJ2-3 | TRBV2 | - | CASRGTTDTQYF | TGTGCCAGCAGGGGGACAACAGATACGCAGTATTTT
- | TRBJ2-7 | TRBV28 | - | CASSPGLGRVGSYEQYF | TGTGCCAGCAGTCCAGGGTTGGGCAGGGTCGGTTCCTACGAGCAGTACTTC
TRBD1 | TRBJ1-4 | TRBV25-1 | - | CASGRTGTNEKLFF | TGTGCCAGCGGAAGGACAGGGACTAATGAAAAACTGTTTTTT
- | TRBJ2-5 | TRBV2 | - | CASSQTWTDQETQYF | TGTGCCAGCAGTCAAACTTGGACAGACCAAGAGACCCAGTACTTC
TRBD2 | TRBJ2-1 | TRBV7-7 | once | CASSLGPGTSNEQFF | TGTGCCAGCAGCTTAGGCCCCGGGACTAGCAATGAGCAGTTCTTC
- | TRBJ2-2 | TRBV28 | - | CASSILQGYTGELFF | TGTGCCAGCAGTATCCTACAGGGTTACACCGGGGAGCTGTTTTTT
- | TRBJ1-6 | TRBV7-6 | - | CASSTGSYNSPLHF | TGTGCCAGCAGCACAGGGTCCTATAATTCACCCCTCCACTTT